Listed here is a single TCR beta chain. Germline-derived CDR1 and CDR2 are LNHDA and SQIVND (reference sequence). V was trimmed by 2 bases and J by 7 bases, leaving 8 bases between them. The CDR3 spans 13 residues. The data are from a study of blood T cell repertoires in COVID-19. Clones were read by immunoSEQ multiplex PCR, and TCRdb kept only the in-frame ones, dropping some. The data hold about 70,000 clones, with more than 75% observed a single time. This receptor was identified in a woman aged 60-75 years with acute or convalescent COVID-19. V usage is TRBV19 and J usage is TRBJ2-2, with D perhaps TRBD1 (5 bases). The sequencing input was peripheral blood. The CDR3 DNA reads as TGTGCCAGTAGTATACAGGGTAACGGGGAGCTGTTTTTT. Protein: CASSIQGNGELFF.